What follows are 21 T cell receptor beta chains derived from one specimen sequenced in a study of cytomegalovirus exposure and HLA in healthy donors. Assay used: immunoSEQ multiplex PCR; TCRdb lists only in-frame clones, some missing. The table lists approximately 160,000 clones, around nine tenths of them singletons. Sequenced: PBMCs. The receptor source for this set is a woman aged 18-29 years in good health and CMV-seronegative.

The rearrangement links TRBV7-2 to TRBJ1-1, with unresolved D. The V and J ends lost 8 bases and 2 bases respectively, with 15 bases between them. This CDR3 is built from 14 residues. CDR1 is SGHTA and CDR2 is FQGNSA in the germline V gene. The CDR3 bases are TGTGCCAGCTCGGGTGGAATGCTCAACACTGAAGCTTTCTTT. Translation gives CASSGGMLNTEAFF.

This chain links TRBV6-6 with TRBJ1-5; D call uncertain. The CDR3 loop spans 14 amino acids. V lost 0 bases, J lost 2 bases, and 5 bases lay in between. Germline V lookup: CDR1 MNHNY, CDR2 SVGAGI (reference sequence). Here the CDR3 DNA reads TGTGCCAGCAGTTACTCTTCGGGCAATCAGCCCCAGCATTTT. Amino acids: CASSYSSGNQPQHF.

The chain has TRBV29-1 and TRBJ1-4; D is unresolved. The CDR3 loop spans 15 amino acids. The V gene's germline CDR1 is SQVTM and CDR2 ANQGSEA. Between the trimmed V and J ends, which lost 4 bases and 8 bases, there was a span of 20 bases. CDR3 residues: CSVGGTGRTGEKLFF. CDR3 coding DNA: TGCAGCGTTGGAGGTACTGGGAGGACGGGGGAAAAACTGTTTTTT.

The CDR3 reads CASSFIVNEQFF. Written as DNA, the CDR3 is TGTGCCAGCAGCTTTATAGTCAATGAGCAGTTCTTC. V gene TRBV7-9 combines with J gene TRBJ2-1, with D unclear. Trimming removed 3 bases from V and 6 bases from J, with 6 bases in between. Germline values: CDR1 SEHNR, CDR2 FQNEAQ (reference sequence). The CDR3 covers 12 residues.

In this sample, this clone turned up a few times. The rearrangement uses TRBV5-1 and TRBJ2-7; TRBD2 might be the D (6 bases). The germline V gene has CDR1 SGHRS and CDR2 YFSETQ. The CDR3 is 12 residues long. The germline V and J ends were trimmed by 5 bases and 7 bases, with 13 bases remaining between them. The CDR3 region has the DNA TGCGCCAGCAGTCACCAGGAGGGGGAGCAGTACTTC. Translating it yields CASSHQEGEQYF.

V and J are TRBV27 and TRBJ1-2, with 9 bases aligning to TRBD1. The CDR3 runs to 13 residues. Germline trimming cut 4 bases from V and 6 bases from J; bases unmatched to any gene: 3. Germline V CDR1 and CDR2: MNHEY, SMNVEV (reference sequence). The CDR3 coding sequence is TGTGCCAGCAGTTGGGGACAGGGAAATGGCTACACCTTC. Translated: CASSWGQGNGYTF.

This chain joins TRBV11-3 and TRBJ2-3, with D maybe TRBD2 (5 bases). CDR3 length: 13 residues. V shed 4 bases and J shed 9 bases, with 14 bases lying between them. Germline V lookup: CDR1 SGHNT, CDR2 YENEEA. As DNA, the CDR3 is TGTGCCAGCAGCTCCCCCGGACTGACGACGCAGTATTTT. Its translation: CASSSPGLTTQYF.

The chain is built from TRBV9 and TRBJ1-2; TRBD1 agrees at 8 bases. Per germline, CDR1 SGDLS and CDR2 YYNGEE. V trimming: 0 bases; J trimming: 10 bases; junction bases outside the gene matches: 11. The CDR3 is 15 amino acids. CDR3 protein: CASSVAPRTGLSYTF. The CDR3 coding sequence is TGTGCCAGCAGCGTAGCTCCTCGGACAGGGCTCTCCTACACCTTC.

In its sample, this clone was seen once. The rearrangement joins TRBV2 to TRBJ2-7; D perhaps matches TRBD1 (6 bases). Trimming took off 0 bases at V and 3 bases at J, with 12 bases between the two ends. The CDR3 spans 15 residues. Germline V lookup: CDR1 SNHLY, CDR2 FYNNEI. The CDR3 DNA is TGTGCCAGCAGTGAAGCGGACAGCGATCTCTACGAGCAGTACTTC. Translated, it gives CASSEADSDLYEQYF.

This clone has more than one count but fewer than ten. The chain uses TRBV13 and TRBJ2-2; D gene unclear. CDR1 is PRHDT and CDR2 is FYEKMQ in the germline V gene (reference sequence). The CDR3 is 14 amino acids. V lost 5 bases and J 2 bases, leaving 9 bases between the germline ends. The CDR3 spells CASSTRLNTGELFF. The CDR3 DNA follows: TGTGCCAGCAGCACCAGGCTTAACACCGGGGAGCTGTTTTTT.

The chain is built from TRBV30 and TRBJ1-3; a weak D match, TRBD1 (5 bases). Trimming stripped 3 bases from V and 4 bases from J, with 7 bases between. The CDR3 has 12 residues. Germline lookup yields CDR1 GTSNPN and CDR2 SVGIG (reference sequence). The CDR3 region has the DNA TGTGCCTGGAGCCGACAGGGAAACACCATATATTTT. Translated, it gives CAWSRQGNTIYF.

This chain uses TRBV9 with TRBJ2-6; 11 bases match TRBD1. Germline loops: CDR1 SGDLS, CDR2 YYNGEE. The CDR3 length is 18 residues. V dropped 2 bases and J dropped 3; count of bases not matched to a gene: 7. As DNA, the CDR3 is TGTGCCAGCAGCGTGAGAGGACAGGGGGCTTATGGGGCCAACGTCCTGACTTTC. Its translation is CASSVRGQGAYGANVLTF.

With regard to this clone: An end of the junction does not agree with germline; a read error may underlie this. This chain uses TRBV2 with TRBJ2-7; D is unclear. In germline, CDR1 is SNHLY, CDR2 FYNNEI. The CDR3 covers 16 residues. In DNA form, the CDR3 reads TGTGCCAGCAATGAACGGCCCGACAACCTCTCCTACGAGCAGTACTTC. Translated, it gives CASNERPDNLSYEQYF.

This rearrangement joins TRBV19 to TRBJ2-1, with 14 bases aligning to TRBD2. CDR3 length equals 17 residues. Trimming took 5 bases from V and 7 from J; bases not matched to a gene: 10. Germline-derived CDR1 and CDR2 are LNHDA and SQIVND (reference sequence). CDR3 protein: CASSGRKGLAGENEQFF. In DNA form, the CDR3 reads TGTGCCAGTAGTGGTCGGAAGGGACTAGCGGGAGAGAATGAGCAGTTCTTC.

This clone was detected ten times or more. V usage is TRBV29-1 and J usage is TRBJ2-7, with 9 positions matching TRBD2. V shed 2 bases and J 1 base; nucleotides not matched to a gene: 6. The CDR3 is made up of 15 amino acids. Germline V gene sequence: CDR1 SQVTM, CDR2 ANQGSEA. The chain's CDR3 is CSVESSSGTSYEQYF. In nucleotides, the CDR3 is TGCAGCGTTGAATCCTCTAGCGGGACTTCCTACGAGCAGTACTTC.

The chain joins TRBV7-2 to TRBJ2-7; unclear D gene. V lost 3 bases, J lost 1 base, and 13 bases lay in between. The CDR3 totals 15 residues. From germline, CDR1 is SGHTA and CDR2 FQGNSA. The CDR3 protein is CASSLSDSSSYEQYF. DNA of the CDR3: TGTGCCAGCAGCTTGTCAGACTCCTCTTCCTACGAGCAGTACTTC.

The chain is built from TRBV4-3 and TRBJ2-2; a weak D match, TRBD2 (6 bases). The CDR3 consists of 15 residues. Germline assignment: CDR1 LGHNA and CDR2 YSLEER. Trimming stripped 3 bases from V and 5 bases from J, with 13 bases between. The CDR3 DNA sequence: TGCGCCAGCAGCCACCGCGGGGTAGGGACCGGGGAGCTGTTTTTT. Protein product: CASSHRGVGTGELFF.

Regarding this clone: Other DNA sequences of this sample code for an identical CDR3. V is TRBV14 and J is TRBJ1-2; possible D gene TRBD1, 5 bases. V lost 6 bases and J lost 2, with 10 bases in between. The length of the CDR3 is 13 residues. From germline, CDR1 is SGHDN and CDR2 FVKESK. This CDR3 is CASSPDRNYGYTF. CDR3 DNA sequence: TGTGCCAGCAGTCCCGACAGAAACTATGGCTACACCTTC.

In its sample, this clone was seen a few times. The chain uses TRBV2 and TRBJ1-2; no definite D call. Per the germline V gene, CDR1 is SNHLY and CDR2 is FYNNEI. Deletions cut 3 bases from V and 4 bases from J, with 18 bases between. The CDR3 runs 16 residues. CDR3 in DNA: TGTGCCAGCAGTGATCCCCAGGTGGAACGTCTCTATGGCTACACCTTC. Encoded protein: CASSDPQVERLYGYTF.

The sample holds a few counts of this clone. This chain connects TRBV5-6 to TRBJ2-7, with D unclear. The V and J ends lost 5 bases and 7 bases respectively, with 13 bases between them. This CDR3 contains 12 residues. Looked up from germline, CDR1 is SGHDT and CDR2 is YYEEEE. CDR3 in amino acids: CASRSFAEEQYF. The CDR3 nucleotides read TGTGCCAGCAGGTCATTTGCGGAGGAGCAGTACTTC.

This chain joins TRBV2 and TRBJ2-3, with TRBD2 matching 7 bases. Germline CDR1 reads SNHLY; CDR2 reads FYNNEI. V shed 4 bases, J shed 4 bases, and the junction held 14 bases outside the gene matches. The CDR3 covers 17 residues. The CDR3 coding sequence is TGTGCCAGCAGTGCAAGTCCGGGACTAAAGGCTCCAGATACGCAGTATTTT. Protein sequence: CASSASPGLKAPDTQYF.